The entry below gives a single T cell receptor beta chain sequence along with its context. TCRdb's copy holds only in-frame clones and misses some; the assay was immunoSEQ multiplex PCR. Of 150,000 or so clones listed, approximately 80% were seen once; the top ten hold over 25%. CDR1 and CDR2 (germline): LNHDA, SQIVND (reference sequence). The V gene lost 7 bases and the J gene lost 4 bases, with 19 bases spanning the gap. The CDR3 totals 15 residues. This record comes from a study of blood T cell repertoires in COVID-19. Specimen: peripheral blood. The V call is TRBV19, the J call TRBJ1-2, with a tentative D call TRBD1 (6 bases). The receptor's source is a woman aged 55-70 years with acute or convalescent COVID-19. The CDR3 here is CASKISGRGTYGYTF. DNA for the CDR3: TGTGCCAGTAAAATATCGGGCAGGGGAACCTATGGCTACACCTTC.